Shown below are 28 T cell receptor beta chains from a single sample sequenced in a study of blood T cell repertoires in COVID-19. Produced via immunoSEQ multiplex PCR; TCRdb's table is partial and in-frame only. The sample lists approximately 71,000 clones, roughly 80% occurring once. Sequences were obtained from peripheral blood. The receptor set was obtained from a human donor in a cohort sampled during active COVID-19.

The rearrangement links TRBV19 to TRBJ2-6; 7 bases match TRBD2. The germline V gene has CDR1 LNHDA and CDR2 SQIVND (reference sequence). V shed 6 bases and J 1 base; nucleotides not matched to a gene: 9. The CDR3 contains 17 residues. The CDR3 region is CASSPGREASGANVLTF. The CDR3 nucleotides are TGTGCCAGTAGCCCAGGGAGGGAGGCTTCTGGGGCCAACGTCCTGACTTTC.

The V gene is TRBV29-1, the J gene TRBJ1-2; 9 bases agree with TRBD1. V shed 3 bases and J 6 bases; nucleotides not matched to a gene: 5. Germline V gene sequence: CDR1 SQVTM, CDR2 ANQGSEA. The CDR3 runs to 13 residues. The CDR3 spells CSVDRTGADGYTF. The CDR3 DNA follows: TGCAGCGTTGACAGGACAGGGGCGGATGGCTACACCTTC.

The chain recombines TRBV4-2 with TRBJ2-1; D is possibly TRBD2 (6 bases). The CDR3 sequence is 15 residues long. Germline V gene sequence: CDR1 LGHNA, CDR2 YNFKEQ. Between the trimmed V and J ends, which lost 0 bases and 4 bases, there was a span of 10 bases. In nucleotides, the CDR3 is TGTGCCAGCAGCCAAGACAGCGCGGGGTACAATGAGCAGTTCTTC. Translated, it gives CASSQDSAGYNEQFF.

The chain combines TRBV5-1 with TRBJ2-5; 10 bases match TRBD1. Germline V gene sequence: CDR1 SGHRS, CDR2 YFSETQ. This CDR3 region has 14 residues. The trim removed 4 bases at V and 3 bases at J, leaving 3 bases unmatched. The CDR3: CASSRDRGEETQYF. The CDR3 DNA reads TGCGCCAGCAGCAGGGACAGGGGAGAAGAGACCCAGTACTTC.

This sequence joins TRBV24-1 and TRBJ2-2; a weak D match, TRBD1 (6 bases). This CDR3 has 11 amino acids. The V end was cut by 8 bases, the J end by 6 bases, with 6 bases between. CDR1 and CDR2 from the germline V gene are KGHDR and SFDVKD. This CDR3 is CATKGAGELFF. As DNA, the CDR3 is TGTGCCACCAAGGGGGCCGGGGAGCTGTTTTTT.

The chain has TRBV7-8 and TRBJ2-1, with 8 nucleotides matching TRBD2. In germline, CDR1 is SGHVS, CDR2 FQNEAQ. V dropped 1 base and J dropped 8; count of bases not matched to a gene: 7. The CDR3 has 15 amino acids. The CDR3 DNA sequence: TGTGCCAGCAGCTTAGACGGGAGGGCCTCCGATGAGCAGTTCTTC. Its translation is CASSLDGRASDEQFF.

The V gene is TRBV5-4, the J gene TRBJ1-4; maybe TRBD1 (5 bases). The CDR3 runs to 14 residues. The germline V and J ends were trimmed by 2 bases and 2 bases, with 7 bases remaining between them. Germline assignment: CDR1 SGHNT and CDR2 YYREEE (reference sequence). The CDR3 nucleotides read TGTGCCAGCAGCTTCCAGGGTACTAATGAAAAACTGTTTTTT. Translating it yields CASSFQGTNEKLFF.

J is TRBJ2-3 and V is TRBV19; no clear D gene. The CDR3 length is 11 residues. V lost 5 bases and J 11 bases, leaving 11 bases between the germline ends. CDR1 LNHDA and CDR2 SQIVND come from the germline V gene (reference sequence). CDR3 loop: CASSRQNQQYF. The DNA of the CDR3 is TGTGCCAGTAGTCGCCAGAACCAGCAGTATTTT.

The rearrangement links TRBV15 to TRBJ2-7; 16 bases are a match to TRBD2. The CDR3 has 18 residues. Germline V gene sequence: CDR1 LNHNV, CDR2 YYDKDF (reference sequence). Trimming took 3 bases from V and 3 from J; bases not matched to a gene: 8. CDR3: CATSRGTSGRAEIYEQYF. DNA of the CDR3: TGTGCCACCAGCAGGGGGACTAGCGGGAGGGCCGAGATCTACGAGCAGTACTTC.

There are a few counts of this clone. The chain links TRBV28 to TRBJ1-1; the match to TRBD1 covers 8 bases. The CDR3 runs 16 residues. Germline loops: CDR1 MDHEN, CDR2 SYDVKM. V was pared by 0 bases and J by 7 bases, with 10 bases of the junction left unmatched. CDR3 protein: CASSLWSRQGAHEAFF. CDR3 sequence (DNA): TGTGCCAGCAGTTTATGGTCTCGGCAGGGGGCACATGAAGCTTTCTTT.

J is TRBJ2-5 and V is TRBV5-1, with 9 bases that match TRBD1. Unmatched junction bases numbered 6, after V lost 6 bases and J lost 3 bases. The CDR3 is made up of 14 amino acids. Per germline, CDR1 SGHRS and CDR2 YFSETQ. Here the CDR3 DNA reads TGCGCCAGCACGCCCGGGACAGGGAAAGAGACCCAGTACTTC. Translation gives CASTPGTGKETQYF.

The rearrangement uses TRBV7-9 and TRBJ2-1; TRBD1 might be the D (6 bases). The CDR3 sequence is 14 residues long. Trimming shortened V by 5 bases and J by 6 bases, and 14 bases separated the two germline ends. CDR1 is SEHNR, CDR2 FQNEAQ, per germline (reference sequence). Written as DNA, the CDR3 is TGTGCCAGCAGCCCCGGGACACTCGCCAATGAGCAGTTCTTC. Translation gives CASSPGTLANEQFF.

In DNA, the CDR3 is TGTGCCAGCAGCCAAGATCGGCCTAGCGGGAGCACAGATACGCAGTATTTT. Amino acid sequence: CASSQDRPSGSTDTQYF. V usage is TRBV4-2 and J usage is TRBJ2-3; 8 nucleotides align to TRBD2. This CDR3 has 17 residues. The V and J ends lost 0 bases and 0 bases, in that order; junction bases with no gene match: 5. Per germline, CDR1 LGHNA and CDR2 YNFKEQ.

In DNA, the CDR3 is TGCGCCAGCAGTGAGGGGACAGGGTTGGAAAAACTGTTTTTT. This codes for CASSEGTGLEKLFF. This chain links TRBV10-2 with TRBJ1-4, with TRBD1 matching 9 bases. With V trimmed by 2 bases and J by 8 bases, 3 bases remained unmatched. CDR3 length equals 14 residues. Germline CDR1 is WSHSY and CDR2 is SAAADI.

The chain carries TRBV7-2 and TRBJ2-1, with 10 bases aligning to TRBD2. The trim removed 6 bases at V and 7 bases at J, leaving 6 bases unmatched. This CDR3 has 14 residues. Germline values: CDR1 SGHTA, CDR2 FQGNSA. The CDR3 nucleotides read TGTGCCAGCAGGAGCGGGAGGGCCGGGAATGAGCAGTTCTTC. Translating it yields CASRSGRAGNEQFF. Full variable domain (rest looked up from reference TRBV7-2 and TRBJ2-1): GAGVSQSPSNKVTEKGKDVELRCDPISGHTALYWYRQSLGQGLEFLIYFQGNSAPDKSGLPSDRFSAERTGGSVSTLTIQRTQQEDSAVYLCASRSGRAGNEQFFGPGTRLTVL.

CDR3: CASSLERGRANEKLFF. In DNA, the CDR3 is TGCGCCAGCAGCTTGGAGAGGGGGCGGGCTAATGAAAAACTGTTTTTT. The chain couples TRBV5-1 to TRBJ1-4, with TRBD1 identical over 7 bases. Germline V gene data show CDR1 as SGHRS and CDR2 as YFSETQ. The CDR3 consists of 16 residues. Losses at the gene ends were 0 bases for V and 3 bases for J; bases not matched to a gene: 5.

The V and J genes are TRBV2 and TRBJ1-4; D gene ambiguous. This CDR3 is 13 amino acids long. Germline assignment: CDR1 SNHLY and CDR2 FYNNEI. V was trimmed by 0 bases and J by 8 bases, leaving 7 bases between them. CDR3 DNA: TGTGCCAGCAGTGAAGCGACTGGCGAAAAACTGTTTTTT. It is translated as CASSEATGEKLFF. Complete variable domain (other parts from reference TRBV2 and TRBJ1-4): EPEVTQTPSHQVTQMGQEVILRCVPISNHLYFYWYRQILGQKVEFLVSFYNNEISEKSEIFDDQFSVERPDGSNFTLKIRSTKLEDSAMYFCASSEATGEKLFFGSGTQLSVL.

Turning to this clone: A read error may produce the germline difference seen at one junction end. J is TRBJ1-1 and V is TRBV29-1; D gene uncertain. This CDR3 is built from 13 residues. The germline V gene encodes CDR1 SQVTM and CDR2 ANQGSEA. The CDR3 here is CSVEGSGHTEAFF. The CDR3 DNA follows: TGCAGCGTAGAAGGGTCAGGCCACACTGAAGCTTTCTTT.

This sequence joins TRBV5-1 and TRBJ2-5, with TRBD1 as a possible D gene (5 bases). The V end was cut by 4 bases, the J end by 1 base, with 11 bases between. Germline V gives CDR1 SGHRS, CDR2 YFSETQ. The length of the CDR3 is 14 residues. DNA for the CDR3: TGCGCCAGCAGCCGCCAGCAGGGCCAAGAGACCCAGTACTTC. This codes for CASSRQQGQETQYF. Looking up the rest from reference TRBV5-1 and TRBJ2-5 gives the full variable domain: KAGVTQTPRYLIKTRGQQVTLSCSPISGHRSVSWYQQTPGQGLQFLFEYFSETQRNKGNFPGRFSGRQFSNSRSEMNVSTLELGDSALYLCASSRQQGQETQYFGPGTRLLVL.

The chain has TRBV18 and TRBJ2-1; 10 bases are shared with TRBD1. The CDR3 extends over 15 amino acids. CDR1 is KGHSH and CDR2 is LQKENI in the germline V gene. The trim removed 1 base at V and 5 bases at J, leaving 2 bases unmatched. CDR3 in amino acids: CASSPRQGANNEQFF. CDR3 in DNA: TGTGCCAGCTCACCACGACAGGGGGCAAACAATGAGCAGTTCTTC. Together with reference TRBV18 and TRBJ2-1, the CDR3 gives the full variable domain: NAGVMQNPRHLVRRRGQEARLRCSPMKGHSHVYWYRQLPEEGLKFMVYLQKENIIDESGMPKERFSAEFPKEGPSILRIQQVVRGDSAAYFCASSPRQGANNEQFFGPGTRLTVL.

This sequence joins TRBV6-5 and TRBJ2-7; D ambiguous. The germline V and J ends were trimmed by 7 bases and 1 base, with 5 bases remaining between them. Germline CDR1 is MNHEY and CDR2 is SVGAGI. CDR3 size: 11 residues. CDR3 amino acids: CASMRSYEQYF. The CDR3, as DNA: TGTGCCAGCATGCGGTCCTACGAGCAGTACTTC.

V gene TRBV10-3 combines with J gene TRBJ2-1; 11 bases are shared with TRBD2. V dropped 0 bases and J dropped 2; count of bases not matched to a gene: 0. The CDR3 has 16 residues. Per the germline V gene, CDR1 is ENHRY and CDR2 is SYGVKD. The CDR3 coding sequence is TGTGCCATCAGTGAGTCGACTAGCGGGACCTACAATGAGCAGTTCTTC. Encoded protein: CAISESTSGTYNEQFF.

The chain links TRBV4-1 to TRBJ1-4; no clear D. With 2 bases removed from V and 2 bases from J, the gap between germline ends came to 6 bases. The germline V gene has CDR1 MGHRA and CDR2 YSYEKL. The CDR3 sequence is 14 residues long. The CDR3 region is CASSQSLTNEKLFF. Written as DNA, the CDR3 is TGCGCCAGCAGCCAATCATTGACTAATGAAAAACTGTTTTTT.

The CDR3 sequence: CASDGGREYHRHAGELFF. The CDR3 DNA reads as TGCGCCAGCGACGGGGGTCGGGAGTATCATCGTCACGCCGGGGAGCTGTTTTTT. This chain joins TRBV10-1 and TRBJ2-2; tentatively, D is TRBD2 (6 bases). Germline CDR1 WNHNN, CDR2 SYGVQD (reference sequence). The CDR3 is made up of 18 amino acids. V was pared by 8 bases and J by 6 bases, with 28 bases between.

This chain connects TRBV9 to TRBJ2-5, with D possibly being TRBD2 (6 bases). V was shortened by 0 bases and J by 4 bases, with 16 bases between the two germline ends. The CDR3 consists of 16 residues. CDR1 is SGDLS and CDR2 is YYNGEE in the germline V gene. As DNA, the CDR3 is TGTGCCAGCAGCGTAGGAGGGACTTTAGGGACAGAGACCCAGTACTTC. Protein product: CASSVGGTLGTETQYF.

The rearrangement links TRBV10-2 to TRBJ1-6, with TRBD1 matching over 9 bases. Germline trimming cut 2 bases from V and 7 bases from J; bases unmatched to any gene: 9. The CDR3 length is 17 residues. Germline CDR1 WSHSY, CDR2 SAAADI. CDR3 sequence: CASSEPTGGAENSPLHF. As DNA, the CDR3 is TGCGCCAGCAGTGAGCCCACAGGGGGCGCCGAAAATTCACCCCTCCACTTT.

The genes are TRBV28 and TRBJ2-3; tentatively, D is TRBD2 (5 bases). CDR1 MDHEN and CDR2 SYDVKM come from the germline V gene. Trimming stripped 7 bases from V and 2 bases from J, with 19 bases between. CDR3 size: 16 residues. This chain's CDR3 is CASIDRPSGYTDTQYF. CDR3 nucleotides: TGTGCCAGCATTGATCGACCCAGCGGTTACACAGATACGCAGTATTTT.

The V and J genes are TRBV2 and TRBJ2-7; no clear D. Trimming cost V 7 bases and J 5 bases, with 9 bases left between them. Germline CDR1 reads SNHLY; CDR2 reads FYNNEI. This CDR3 contains 11 residues. The CDR3 DNA follows: TGTGCCAGCAAATTATTCCACGAGCAGTACTTC. Amino acids: CASKLFHEQYF.